Shown below are 29 T cell receptor beta chains from a single sample sequenced in a study of blood T cell repertoires in COVID-19. Some clones are missing from TCRdb's copy, which holds only in-frame ones; the method was immunoSEQ multiplex PCR. The sample shows around 94,000 clones, around 90% of them seen only once. The sequencing sample was made of peripheral blood. The receptors here all came from a man aged 45-60 years with active COVID-19.

V gene TRBV5-4 combines with J gene TRBJ1-1; TRBD1 matches 7 bases. Trimming at V came to 2 bases and at J to 5 bases, leaving 12 bases not matched to a gene. This CDR3 is built from 16 residues. Germline V gives CDR1 SGHNT, CDR2 YYREEE (reference sequence). The CDR3 DNA is TGTGCCAGCAGCTTAAATCAAGGGGGCGAGGGGACTGAAGCTTTCTTT. Translation gives CASSLNQGGEGTEAFF.

This rearrangement joins TRBV2 to TRBJ1-5; a possible D gene is TRBD1 (6 bases). The CDR3 consists of 15 residues. CDR1 SNHLY and CDR2 FYNNEI come from the germline V gene. V gave up 1 base and J gave up 2 bases, with 9 bases separating them. CDR3 nucleotide sequence: TGTGCCAGCAGTGAAGGAGGACAGCGCAATCAGCCCCAGCATTTT. This codes for CASSEGGQRNQPQHF.

Here the CDR3 reads CASSPRERGQYF. The DNA for the CDR3 is TGTGCCAGCAGCCCCCGTGAACGCGGGCAGTACTTC. The chain has TRBV12-3 or TRBV12-4 and TRBJ2-7; no firm D call. The CDR3 extends over 12 amino acids. V lost 6 bases and J 9 bases, leaving 15 bases between the germline ends.

V gene TRBV7-8 combines with J gene TRBJ2-7; the match to TRBD2 covers 8 bases. This CDR3 is built from 15 residues. Germline V gives CDR1 SGHVS, CDR2 FQNEAQ. Trimming at V came to 0 bases and at J to 2 bases, leaving 3 bases not matched to a gene. The CDR3 here is CASSLARGGTYEQYF. The DNA of the CDR3 is TGTGCCAGCAGCTTAGCGCGCGGGGGGACCTACGAGCAGTACTTC.

This rearrangement joins TRBV5-4 to TRBJ2-7; 10 nucleotides line up with TRBD2. The CDR3 loop spans 17 amino acids. The ends lost 4 bases at V and 4 bases at J; junction bases unmatched: 14. Germline values: CDR1 SGHNT, CDR2 YYREEE (reference sequence). The CDR3, as DNA: TGTGCCAGCAGCGAGGCTGATATAGCGGGGGGTCGTTACGAGCAGTACTTC. It encodes CASSEADIAGGRYEQYF.

The chain links TRBV15 to TRBJ1-3; TRBD1 might be the D (6 bases). Germline assignment: CDR1 LNHNV and CDR2 YYDKDF (reference sequence). The CDR3 is 15 residues long. The V end lost 5 bases, the J end lost 5 bases, and 16 bases lay between the germline ends. CDR3 in amino acids: CATSGRGGRRNTIYF. Written as DNA, the CDR3 is TGTGCCACCAGCGGGCGCGGGGGGCGTAGAAACACCATATATTTT.

This chain uses TRBV7-8 with TRBJ1-1; unclear D gene. CDR3 length: 13 residues. CDR1 and CDR2 from the germline V gene are SGHVS and FQNEAQ. Trimming shortened V by 4 bases and J by 5 bases, and 11 bases separated the two germline ends. CDR3 sequence (DNA): TGTGCCAGCAGCTCCACCTCGGGGACTGAAGCTTTCTTT. This gives the protein CASSSTSGTEAFF.

This sequence joins TRBV5-1 and TRBJ2-7; TRBD1 might be the D (6 bases). V lost 8 bases to trimming and J lost 7 bases, with 19 bases between them. CDR1 and CDR2 (germline): SGHRS, YFSETQ. The CDR3 runs 13 residues. This CDR3 reads CASNPQGSGEQYF. For the CDR3, the DNA is TGCGCCAGTAATCCCCAGGGGTCTGGGGAGCAGTACTTC.

This clone showed up just a few times. This rearrangement joins TRBV7-9 to TRBJ1-6, with D uncertain. Germline V gene sequence: CDR1 SEHNR, CDR2 FQNEAQ (reference sequence). The CDR3 sequence is 16 residues long. V was shortened by 2 bases and J by 0 bases, with 8 bases between the two germline ends. The CDR3 nucleotides read TGTGCCAGCAGCTTATGGACTAGCTCCTATAATTCACCCCTCCACTTT. It translates to CASSLWTSSYNSPLHF.

The V gene is TRBV7-2, the J gene TRBJ2-6; unclear D gene. V lost 5 bases, J lost 0 bases, and 11 bases lay in between. The CDR3 loop spans 16 amino acids. CDR1 and CDR2 from the germline V gene are SGHTA and FQGNSA. The CDR3 bases are TGTGCCAGCAGCCTACTAATAAGCTCTGGGGCCAACGTCCTGACTTTC. It codes for CASSLLISSGANVLTF.

The gene calls are TRBV7-6 and TRBJ2-7, with 7 bases that match TRBD2. This CDR3 contains 15 residues. Germline CDR1 and CDR2: SGHVS and FNYEAQ. V was pared by 1 base and J by 2 bases, with 5 bases of the junction left unmatched. The CDR3 here is CASSLEAGMTYEQYF. CDR3 bases: TGTGCCAGCAGCTTAGAAGCGGGGATGACCTACGAGCAGTACTTC.

The J gene is TRBJ2-7, the V gene TRBV4-2; 9 positions match TRBD1. Germline lookup yields CDR1 LGHNA and CDR2 YNFKEQ. The CDR3 has 13 amino acids. J gave up 4 bases and V 3 bases, and 1 base lay outside the gene matches. The CDR3 DNA reads TGTGCCAGCAGCCAGACAGGGGGGTACGAGCAGTACTTC. This gives the protein CASSQTGGYEQYF.

V is TRBV14 and J is TRBJ1-6; a weak D match, TRBD1 (5 bases). This CDR3 region has 14 residues. Germline V CDR1 and CDR2: SGHDN, FVKESK. V was trimmed by 6 bases and J by 7 bases, leaving 13 bases between them. CDR3 region: CASSFTGSNSPLHF. CDR3 DNA sequence: TGTGCCAGCAGTTTCACAGGATCCAATTCACCCCTCCACTTT.

The chain joins TRBV2 to TRBJ1-2, with D possibly matching TRBD1 (5 bases). Trimming stripped 5 bases from V and 8 bases from J, with 18 bases between. CDR1 SNHLY and CDR2 FYNNEI come from the germline V gene. The CDR3 totals 14 residues. The CDR3 DNA is TGTGCCAGCAGTCCGACCCCAGGGTACGAAGGCTACACCTTC. It codes for CASSPTPGYEGYTF.

In its sample, this clone was seen a few times. This chain connects TRBV24-1 to TRBJ2-3, with D possibly TRBD1 on 5 matching bases. In germline, CDR1 is KGHDR, CDR2 SFDVKD. V was clipped by 1 base and J by 3 bases, with 10 bases between them. The CDR3 covers 15 residues. The DNA of the CDR3 is TGTGCCACCAGTGATTTCGGGCAGGGAACAGATACGCAGTATTTT. Its protein is CATSDFGQGTDTQYF.

The chain employs TRBV6-5 and TRBJ2-3, with 12 bases identical to TRBD2. The junction had 2 bases not matched to a gene; V was cut back by 0 bases and J by 4 bases. Germline loops: CDR1 MNHEY, CDR2 SVGAGI. This CDR3 is built from 16 residues. The DNA of the CDR3 is TGTGCCAGCAGTTACTCACTAGCGGGGGGTCCAGATACGCAGTATTTT. It specifies CASSYSLAGGPDTQYF.

The rearrangement links TRBV6-1 to TRBJ2-1, with TRBD2 matching 12 bases. With V trimmed by 2 bases and J by 12 bases, 5 bases remained unmatched. Looked up from germline, CDR1 is MNHNS and CDR2 is SASEGT. The CDR3 contains 14 residues. CDR3 loop: CASSEPSGGARQFF. The CDR3 bases are TGTGCCAGCAGTGAACCTAGCGGGGGGGCGAGGCAGTTCTTC.

This rearrangement joins TRBV13 to TRBJ1-1; TRBD1 is a possible D gene (5 bases). The V gene's germline CDR1 is PRHDT and CDR2 FYEKMQ (reference sequence). CDR3 length: 14 residues. V gave up 1 base and J gave up 5 bases, with 11 bases separating them. The DNA for the CDR3 is TGTGCCAGCAGCTTAGTGCAGGGAAAAACTGAAGCTTTCTTT. Amino acid sequence: CASSLVQGKTEAFF. Based on the CDR3 plus reference TRBV13 and TRBJ1-1, the full variable domain is AAGVIQSPRHLIKEKRETATLKCYPIPRHDTVYWYQQGPGQDPQFLISFYEKMQSDKGSIPDRFSAQQFSDYHSELNMSSLELGDSALYFCASSLVQGKTEAFFGQGTRLTVV.

This sequence joins TRBV14 and TRBJ1-2; 9 nucleotides line up with TRBD1. This CDR3 is 15 amino acids long. Germline V CDR1 and CDR2: SGHDN, FVKESK. V shed 4 bases, J shed 5 bases, and the junction held 8 bases outside the gene matches. The DNA for the CDR3 is TGTGCCAGCAGCCCCTTTCTCGGACAGGGGTATGGCTACACCTTC. Residues: CASSPFLGQGYGYTF.

The rearrangement uses TRBV18 and TRBJ2-3; the D gene is possibly TRBD1 (5 bases). This CDR3 region has 15 residues. Looked up from germline, CDR1 is KGHSH and CDR2 is LQKENI. Trimming shortened V by 6 bases and J by 4 bases, and 17 bases separated the two germline ends. The CDR3 is CASSKGQGQPDTQYF. CDR3 coding DNA: TGTGCCAGCTCGAAGGGCCAGGGTCAGCCAGATACGCAGTATTTT.

The rearrangement joins TRBV27 to TRBJ1-2; D is undetermined. The germline V and J ends were trimmed by 4 bases and 6 bases, with 9 bases remaining between them. The CDR3 covers 12 residues. Germline CDR1 and CDR2: MNHEY and SMNVEV (reference sequence). The CDR3 sequence: CASSSHGDGYTF. The CDR3 DNA follows: TGTGCCAGCAGTTCCCACGGGGATGGCTACACCTTC.

In its sample, this clone was seen once. The chain uses TRBV2 and TRBJ1-2; the D is unclear. Trimming removed 6 bases at V and 7 bases at J, with 6 bases between. The CDR3 totals 10 residues. CDR1 and CDR2 from the germline V gene are SNHLY and FYNNEI. This CDR3 is CASRTGGYTF. Here the CDR3 DNA reads TGTGCCAGCAGGACGGGTGGCTACACCTTC.

The rearrangement joins TRBV7-9 to TRBJ2-1; maybe TRBD2 (6 bases). V was trimmed by 5 bases and J by 9 bases, leaving 23 bases between them. The V gene's germline CDR1 is SEHNR and CDR2 FQNEAQ (reference sequence). The CDR3 loop spans 16 amino acids. CDR3 sequence: CASSPIGQAGNGEQFF. CDR3 nucleotides: TGTGCCAGCAGCCCTATCGGCCAGGCGGGGAACGGTGAGCAGTTCTTC.

The chain has TRBV7-2 and TRBJ2-2, with a tentative D call TRBD1 (5 bases). This CDR3 spans 15 amino acids. Trimming took off 0 bases at V and 6 bases at J, with 11 bases between the two ends. Per the germline V gene, CDR1 is SGHTA and CDR2 is FQGNSA. The CDR3 DNA reads as TGTGCCAGCAGCTTAGCGATAGGACAACCCGGGGAGCTGTTTTTT. Residues: CASSLAIGQPGELFF.

This clone came up once. The rearrangement joins TRBV7-2 to TRBJ2-3, with D possibly being TRBD2 (7 bases). The CDR3 has 14 residues. CDR1 SGHTA and CDR2 FQGNSA come from the germline V gene. The V gene lost 5 bases and the J gene lost 3 bases, with 12 bases spanning the gap. CDR3 residues: CASSGGGGTDTQYF. The CDR3, as DNA: TGTGCCAGCAGCGGGGGAGGGGGGACAGATACGCAGTATTTT.

J is TRBJ2-7 and V is TRBV6-5; 7 positions match TRBD1. The CDR3 runs 15 residues. CDR1 and CDR2 (germline): MNHEY, SVGAGI. V shed 4 bases, J shed 3 bases, and the junction held 9 bases outside the gene matches. The DNA for the CDR3 is TGTGCCAGCAGTTTCCGACAGGGAGAATACTACGAGCAGTACTTC. It translates to CASSFRQGEYYEQYF.

The chain uses TRBV29-1 and TRBJ1-1; 12 bases are a match to TRBD1. The length of the CDR3 is 15 residues. Germline V gene lookup returns CDR1 SQVTM and CDR2 ANQGSEA. The V gene end was trimmed by 8 bases and the J gene end by 0 bases; junction bases not matched to a gene: 7. The CDR3 DNA follows: TGCAGCATCCGGGACAGGGGGCGGATGAACACTGAAGCTTTCTTT. It codes for CSIRDRGRMNTEAFF.

The chain has TRBV19 and TRBJ2-7; TRBD1 agrees at 8 bases. Per the germline V gene, CDR1 is LNHDA and CDR2 is SQIVND (reference sequence). The trim removed 8 bases at V and 6 bases at J, leaving 6 bases unmatched. The CDR3 runs to 12 residues. This CDR3 reads CASCDRGREQYF. CDR3 nucleotides: TGTGCCAGTTGCGACAGGGGTCGCGAGCAGTACTTC.

The chain couples TRBV4-3 to TRBJ2-3; TRBD1 matches 7 bases. CDR1 LGHNA and CDR2 YSLEER come from the germline V gene. The V and J ends lost 2 bases and 4 bases, in that order; junction bases with no gene match: 3. This CDR3 has 14 amino acids. CDR3 sequence: CASSQFDRADTQYF. CDR3 in DNA: TGCGCCAGCAGCCAATTTGACAGGGCAGATACGCAGTATTTT.